This T cell receptor beta chain emerged from a study of shared clonotypes between healthy human individuals. Per sorted-subset replicate PCR, input was approximately 180 ng DNA, representing about 30,000 T cell genomes. Profiling relied on immunoSEQ multiplex PCR, and the TCRdb table lists in-frame clones only, not all of them. The table shows more than 2 million clones, with roughly 94% occurring only once. The length of the CDR3 is 18 residues. The V gene lost 1 base and the J gene lost 0 bases, with 17 bases spanning the gap. The V gene's germline CDR1 is SGHRS and CDR2 YFSETQ. Details on this clone: The antigen is not known.

Broader study findings: Several donors showed sharing of around 5% of naive CD4 clonotypes.

The sequence came from a man in his late teens or twenties in good health. The sequenced material came from naive CD4+ T cells sorted from blood. The subset denotes: CD45RA+ positively selected. The chain couples TRBV5-1 to TRBJ2-1, with a weak D call TRBD2 (5 bases). The CDR3 spells CASSLSPLATLSYNEQFF. CDR3 coding DNA: TGCGCCAGCAGCTTGTCCCCGCTAGCCACCCTCTCCTACAATGAGCAGTTCTTC.